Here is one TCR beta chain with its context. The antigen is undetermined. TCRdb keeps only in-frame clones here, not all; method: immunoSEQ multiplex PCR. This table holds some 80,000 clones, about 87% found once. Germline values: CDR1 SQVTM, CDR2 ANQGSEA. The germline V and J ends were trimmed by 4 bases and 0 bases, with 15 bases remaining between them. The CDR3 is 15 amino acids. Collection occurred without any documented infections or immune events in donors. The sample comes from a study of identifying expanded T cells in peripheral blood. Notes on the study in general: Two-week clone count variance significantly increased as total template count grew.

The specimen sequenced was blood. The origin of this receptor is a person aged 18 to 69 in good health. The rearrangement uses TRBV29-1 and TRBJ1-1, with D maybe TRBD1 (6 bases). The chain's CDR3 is CSVGPRDTMNTEAFF. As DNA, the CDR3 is TGCAGCGTTGGCCCCCGGGACACCATGAACACTGAAGCTTTCTTT.